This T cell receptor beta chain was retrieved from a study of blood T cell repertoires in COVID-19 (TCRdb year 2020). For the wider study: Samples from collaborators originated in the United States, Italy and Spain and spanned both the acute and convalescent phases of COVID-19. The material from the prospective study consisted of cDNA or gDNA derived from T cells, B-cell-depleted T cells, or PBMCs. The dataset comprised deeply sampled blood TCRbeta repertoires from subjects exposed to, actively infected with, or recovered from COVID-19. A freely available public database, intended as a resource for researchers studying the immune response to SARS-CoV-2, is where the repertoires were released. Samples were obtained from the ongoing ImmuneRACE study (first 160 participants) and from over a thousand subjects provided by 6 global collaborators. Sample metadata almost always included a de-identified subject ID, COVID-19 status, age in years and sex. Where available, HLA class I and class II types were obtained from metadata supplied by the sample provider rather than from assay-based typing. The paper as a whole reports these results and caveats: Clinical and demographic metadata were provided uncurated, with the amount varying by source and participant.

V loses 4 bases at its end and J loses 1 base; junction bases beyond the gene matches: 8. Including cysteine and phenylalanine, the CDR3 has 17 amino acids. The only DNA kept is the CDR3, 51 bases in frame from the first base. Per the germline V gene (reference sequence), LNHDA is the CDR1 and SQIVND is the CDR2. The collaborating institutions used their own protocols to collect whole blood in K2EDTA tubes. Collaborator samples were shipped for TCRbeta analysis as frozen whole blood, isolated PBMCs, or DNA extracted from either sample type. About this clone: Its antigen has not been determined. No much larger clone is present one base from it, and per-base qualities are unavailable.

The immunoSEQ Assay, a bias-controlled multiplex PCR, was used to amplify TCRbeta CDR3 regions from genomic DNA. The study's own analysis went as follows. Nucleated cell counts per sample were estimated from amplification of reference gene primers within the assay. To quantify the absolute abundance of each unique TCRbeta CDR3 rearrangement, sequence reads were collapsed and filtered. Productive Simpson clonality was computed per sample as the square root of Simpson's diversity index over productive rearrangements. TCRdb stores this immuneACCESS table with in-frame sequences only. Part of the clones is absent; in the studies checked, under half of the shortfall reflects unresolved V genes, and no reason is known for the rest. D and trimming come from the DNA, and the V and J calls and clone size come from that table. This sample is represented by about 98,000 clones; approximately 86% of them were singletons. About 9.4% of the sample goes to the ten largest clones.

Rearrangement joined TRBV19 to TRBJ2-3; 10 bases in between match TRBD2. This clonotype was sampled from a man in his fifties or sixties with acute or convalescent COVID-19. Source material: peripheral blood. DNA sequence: TGTGCCAGTAGTAGACCTAGCGGGAGAGGGGGCACAGATACGCAGTATTTT. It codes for CASSRPSGRGGTDTQYF.